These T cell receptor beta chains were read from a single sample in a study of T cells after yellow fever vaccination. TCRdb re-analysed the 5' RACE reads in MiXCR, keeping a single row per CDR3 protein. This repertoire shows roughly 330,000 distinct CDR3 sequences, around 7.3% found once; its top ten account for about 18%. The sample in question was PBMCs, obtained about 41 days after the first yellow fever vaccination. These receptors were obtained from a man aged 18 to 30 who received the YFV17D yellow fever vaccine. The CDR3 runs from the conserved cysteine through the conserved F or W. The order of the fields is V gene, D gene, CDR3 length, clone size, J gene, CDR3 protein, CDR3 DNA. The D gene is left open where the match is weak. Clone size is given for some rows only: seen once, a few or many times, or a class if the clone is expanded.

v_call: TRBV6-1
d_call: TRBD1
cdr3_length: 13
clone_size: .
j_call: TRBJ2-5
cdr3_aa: CASRQQGRETQYF
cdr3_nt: TGTGCCAGCAGGCAACAGGGGCGAGAGACCCAGTACTTC

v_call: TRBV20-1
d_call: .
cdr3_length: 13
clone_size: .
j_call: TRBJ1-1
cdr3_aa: CSARQTGNTEAFF
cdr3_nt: TGCAGTGCTAGGCAAACAGGGAACACTGAAGCTTTCTTT

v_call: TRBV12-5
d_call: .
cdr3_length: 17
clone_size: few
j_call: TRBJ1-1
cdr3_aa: CASGLVMSPGHPSEAFF
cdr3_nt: TGTGCTAGTGGTTTGGTGATGAGTCCGGGACACCCCTCTGAAGCTTTCTTT

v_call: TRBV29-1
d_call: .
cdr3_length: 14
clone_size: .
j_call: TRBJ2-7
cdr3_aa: CSVEGETGFDEQYF
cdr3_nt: TGCAGCGTTGAAGGGGAGACAGGTTTTGACGAGCAGTACTTC

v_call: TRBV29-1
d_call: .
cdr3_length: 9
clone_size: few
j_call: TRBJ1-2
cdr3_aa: CSVVDGYTF
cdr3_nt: TGCAGCGTTGTCGATGGCTACACCTTC

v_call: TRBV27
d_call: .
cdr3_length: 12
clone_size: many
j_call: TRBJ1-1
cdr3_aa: CASSNGWTEAFF
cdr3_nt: TGTGCCAGCAGTAACGGCTGGACTGAAGCTTTCTTT

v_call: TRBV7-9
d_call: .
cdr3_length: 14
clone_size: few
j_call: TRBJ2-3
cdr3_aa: CASCFTGYTDTQYF
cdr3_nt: TGTGCCAGCTGCTTCACGGGTTACACAGATACGCAGTATTTT

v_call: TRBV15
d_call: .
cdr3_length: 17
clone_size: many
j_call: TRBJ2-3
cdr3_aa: CATSRGSPGDPTDTQYF
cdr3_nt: TGTGCCACCAGCAGAGGGTCACCGGGGGACCCCACAGATACGCAGTATTTT

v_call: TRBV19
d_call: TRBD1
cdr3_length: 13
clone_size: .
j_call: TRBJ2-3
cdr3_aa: CASSPQGPDTQYF
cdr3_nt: TGTGCCAGTAGTCCACAGGGGCCAGATACGCAGTATTTT

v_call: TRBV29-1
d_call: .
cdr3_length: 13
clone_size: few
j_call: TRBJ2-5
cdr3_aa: CSVRGLAQETQYF
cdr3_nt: TGCAGCGTTCGGGGGCTAGCACAAGAGACCCAGTACTTC

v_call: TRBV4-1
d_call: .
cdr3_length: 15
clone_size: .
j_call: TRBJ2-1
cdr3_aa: CASSQDGTSYNEQFF
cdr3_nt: TGCGCCAGCAGCCAAGATGGAACGTCCTACAATGAGCAGTTCTTC

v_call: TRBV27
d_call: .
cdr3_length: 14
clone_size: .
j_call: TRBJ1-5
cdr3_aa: CASSFGRRNQPQHF
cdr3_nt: TGTGCCAGCAGTTTTGGTCGGAGAAATCAGCCCCAGCATTTT

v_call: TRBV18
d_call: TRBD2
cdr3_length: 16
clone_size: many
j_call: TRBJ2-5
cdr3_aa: CASSPQGLAGGETQYF
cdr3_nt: TGTGCCAGCTCACCACAAGGACTAGCGGGAGGAGAGACCCAGTACTTC

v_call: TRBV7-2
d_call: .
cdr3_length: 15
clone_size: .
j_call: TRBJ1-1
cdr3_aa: CASSQRQGRITEAFF
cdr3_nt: TGTGCCAGCAGCCAACGCCAGGGTAGGATCACTGAAGCTTTCTTT

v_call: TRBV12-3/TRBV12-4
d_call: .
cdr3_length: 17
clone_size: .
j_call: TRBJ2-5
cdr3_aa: CASSLELGEQYQETQYF
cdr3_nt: TGTGCCAGCAGTTTAGAGTTGGGCGAACAGTACCAAGAGACCCAGTACTTC

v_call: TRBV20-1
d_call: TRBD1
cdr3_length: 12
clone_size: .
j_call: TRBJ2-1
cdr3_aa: CRGQGIHNEQFF
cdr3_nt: TGCAGGGGACAGGGTATCCACAATGAGCAGTTCTTC

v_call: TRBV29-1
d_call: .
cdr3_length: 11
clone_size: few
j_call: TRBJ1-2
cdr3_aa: CSAKANYGYTF
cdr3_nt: TGCAGCGCAAAAGCTAACTATGGCTACACCTTC

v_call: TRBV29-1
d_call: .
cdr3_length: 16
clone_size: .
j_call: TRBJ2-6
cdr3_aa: CSVEEPAGAGANVLTF
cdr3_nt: TGCAGCGTTGAAGAACCGGCAGGGGCAGGGGCCAACGTCCTGACTTTC

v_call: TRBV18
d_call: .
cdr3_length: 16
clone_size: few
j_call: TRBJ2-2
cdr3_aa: CASSPDSPLNTGELFF
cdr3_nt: TGTGCCAGCTCACCTGACAGCCCACTTAACACCGGGGAGCTGTTTTTT

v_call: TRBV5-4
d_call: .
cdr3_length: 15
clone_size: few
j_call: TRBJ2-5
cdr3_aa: CASSGPQGPQETQYF
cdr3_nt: TGTGCCAGCAGCGGCCCACAGGGCCCCCAAGAGACCCAGTACTTC

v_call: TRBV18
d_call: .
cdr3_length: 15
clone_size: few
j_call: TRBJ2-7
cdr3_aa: CASSPNSRDRYEQYF
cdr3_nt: TGTGCCAGCTCACCAAATAGCAGGGATCGCTACGAGCAGTACTTC

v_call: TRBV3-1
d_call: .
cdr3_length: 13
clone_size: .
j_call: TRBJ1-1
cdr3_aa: CASSQHRRAEAFF
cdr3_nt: TGTGCCAGCAGCCAACACCGTCGGGCTGAAGCTTTCTTT

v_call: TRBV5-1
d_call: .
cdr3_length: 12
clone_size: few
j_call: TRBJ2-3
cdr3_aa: CASRWGRDTQYF
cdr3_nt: TGCGCCAGCAGATGGGGTCGAGATACGCAGTATTTT

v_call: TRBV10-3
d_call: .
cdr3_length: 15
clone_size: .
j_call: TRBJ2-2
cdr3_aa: CAIRTGTRNTGELFF
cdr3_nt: TGTGCCATCAGGACCGGGACTCGGAACACCGGGGAGCTGTTTTTT

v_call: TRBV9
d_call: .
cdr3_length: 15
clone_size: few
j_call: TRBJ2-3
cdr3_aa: CASSVGASWSDTQYF
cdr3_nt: TGTGCCAGCAGCGTTGGAGCTAGCTGGAGCGATACGCAGTATTTT

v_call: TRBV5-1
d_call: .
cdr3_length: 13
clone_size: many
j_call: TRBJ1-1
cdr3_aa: CASSGGMNTEAFF
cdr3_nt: TGCGCCAGCAGCGGGGGAATGAACACTGAAGCTTTCTTT

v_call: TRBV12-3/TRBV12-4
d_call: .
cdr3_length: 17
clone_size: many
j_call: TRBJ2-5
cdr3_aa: CASSLAARVRIQETQYF
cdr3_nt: TGTGCCAGCAGTTTAGCGGCCAGGGTTCGAATCCAAGAGACCCAGTACTTC

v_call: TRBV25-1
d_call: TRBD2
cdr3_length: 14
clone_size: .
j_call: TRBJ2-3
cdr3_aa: CASSAGLPRDTQYF
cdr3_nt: TGTGCCAGCAGTGCGGGACTACCTCGAGATACGCAGTATTTT

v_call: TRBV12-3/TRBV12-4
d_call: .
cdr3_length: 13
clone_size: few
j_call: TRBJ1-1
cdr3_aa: CASSSGQLAEAFF
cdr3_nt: TGTGCCAGCAGTTCCGGACAGCTGGCTGAAGCTTTCTTT

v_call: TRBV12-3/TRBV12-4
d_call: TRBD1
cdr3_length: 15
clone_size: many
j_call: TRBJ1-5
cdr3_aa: CASSPRTGVNQPQHF
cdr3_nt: TGTGCCAGCAGTCCTAGGACAGGGGTAAATCAGCCCCAGCATTTT

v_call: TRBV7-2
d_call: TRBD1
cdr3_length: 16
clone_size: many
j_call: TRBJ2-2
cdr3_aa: CASSSRTGGDTGELFF
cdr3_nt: TGTGCCAGCAGCTCACGGACAGGGGGCGACACCGGGGAGCTGTTTTTT

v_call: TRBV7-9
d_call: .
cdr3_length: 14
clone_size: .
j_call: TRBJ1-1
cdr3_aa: CASSPGSLNTEAFF
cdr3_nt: TGTGCCAGCAGCCCGGGCAGCCTGAACACTGAAGCTTTCTTT

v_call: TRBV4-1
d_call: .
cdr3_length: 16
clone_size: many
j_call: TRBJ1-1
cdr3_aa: CASSQVYRNSNTEAFF
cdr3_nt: TGCGCCAGCAGCCAAGTCTACAGGAACTCGAACACTGAAGCTTTCTTT

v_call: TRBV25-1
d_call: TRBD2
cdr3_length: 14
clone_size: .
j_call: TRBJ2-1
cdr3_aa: CASSPGGPGREQFF
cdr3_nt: TGTGCCAGCAGTCCGGGGGGGCCCGGCCGTGAGCAGTTCTTC

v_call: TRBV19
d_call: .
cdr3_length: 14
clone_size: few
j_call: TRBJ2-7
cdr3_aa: CASSTQVSSYEQYF
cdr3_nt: TGTGCCAGTAGTACCCAGGTCAGCTCCTACGAGCAGTACTTC

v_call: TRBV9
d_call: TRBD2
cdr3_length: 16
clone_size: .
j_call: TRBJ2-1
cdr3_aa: CASSETERGGYNEQFF
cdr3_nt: TGTGCCAGCAGCGAGACGGAGCGGGGGGGATACAATGAGCAGTTCTTC

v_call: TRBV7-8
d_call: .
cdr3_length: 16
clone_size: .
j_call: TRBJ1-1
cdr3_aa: CASRPLGGGTMVEAFF
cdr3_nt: TGTGCCAGCAGACCGTTGGGCGGGGGTACGATGGTTGAAGCTTTCTTT

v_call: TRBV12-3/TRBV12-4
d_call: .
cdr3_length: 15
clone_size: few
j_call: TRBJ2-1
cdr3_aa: CASSFGSFVNNEQFF
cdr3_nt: TGTGCCAGCAGTTTTGGGTCGTTCGTAAACAATGAGCAGTTCTTC

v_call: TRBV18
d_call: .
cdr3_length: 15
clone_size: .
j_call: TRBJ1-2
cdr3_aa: CASSQRSRLNYGYTF
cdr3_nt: TGTGCCAGCTCACAACGGTCACGGCTTAACTATGGCTACACCTTC

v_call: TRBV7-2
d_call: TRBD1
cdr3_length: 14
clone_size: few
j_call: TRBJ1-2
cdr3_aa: CASSFPGQGYGYTF
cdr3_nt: TGTGCCAGCAGCTTCCCGGGACAGGGCTATGGCTACACCTTC